This entry concerns a single TCR beta chain. Its target is not known. The CDR3 totals 16 residues. Germline V gene sequence: CDR1 SGHVS, CDR2 FNYEAQ. The V end lost 1 base, the J end lost 5 bases, and 18 bases lay between the germline ends. This specimen belongs to a study of PD-1 blockade in classical Hodgkin lymphoma. The patients all showed relapse after autologous stem cell transplantation, while their brentuximab vedotin exposure varied. It was by magnetic negative selection that CD4+ T cells were purified from thawed PBMCs. Patients showed best responses of complete response, partial response or progressive disease. General observations from the study: Complete responders' baseline diversity resembled that of newly diagnosed patients. By C4D1, CD4+ diversity increased significantly, especially in complete responders.

The table came from immunoSEQ multiplex PCR; TCRdb's copy has only in-frame clones and leaves some out. The sample lists 30,000 to 35,000 clones; around 90% were seen once. The sequenced sample was CD4+ T cells from blood, obtained at baseline. The chain carries TRBV7-6 and TRBJ2-7, with TRBD2 as a possible D gene (5 bases). The clonotype was recovered from a human donor with classical Hodgkin lymphoma. The CDR3 reads CASSLVGGSSVNEQYF. The CDR3 DNA reads TGTGCCAGCAGCTTAGTCGGCGGAAGTAGCGTCAACGAGCAGTACTTC.